Listed below are T cell receptor beta chains from one sample, sequenced in a study of T cell repertoires in cytomegalovirus infection. No antigen has been assigned to these receptors. MiXCR was run by TCRdb on the reads, yielding one entry per CDR3 protein. This table has about 890,000 distinct CDR3 sequences, around 29% appearing once. This specimen consisted of cultured CD8+ T cells from PBMCs, obtained from culture after CMV antigen stimulation. Receptors originate from a human donor in good health (CMV status not recorded). Some clones in this sample may be carry-over from other donors' samples. Each CDR3 is given with its conserved first and last residue. Fields, in order: clone size, J gene, V gene, D gene, CDR3 protein, CDR3 DNA. D genes are given only for firm matches. Only some rows state a clone size, as once, few, many or a class for expanded clones.

clone size: NA; J gene: TRBJ2-1; V gene: TRBV7-3; D gene: TRBD2; CDR3 protein: CASSLPTSGGRDKQFF; CDR3 DNA: TGTGCCAGCAGCCTCCCGACTAGCGGGGGGAGGGATAAGCAGTTCTTC
clone size: NA; J gene: TRBJ2-1; V gene: TRBV6-1; D gene: NA; CDR3 protein: CASSESGGGRDEQFF; CDR3 DNA: TGTGCCAGCAGTGAATCTGGCGGGGGCAGAGATGAGCAGTTCTTC
clone size: NA; J gene: TRBJ1-1; V gene: TRBV27; D gene: TRBD1; CDR3 protein: CASIPGTGVSDEAFF; CDR3 DNA: TGTGCCAGCATCCCCGGGACAGGGGTTTCCGATGAAGCTTTCTTT
clone size: few; J gene: TRBJ1-1; V gene: TRBV19; D gene: NA; CDR3 protein: CASSMGGSEAFF; CDR3 DNA: TGTGCCAGTAGTATGGGGGGAAGTGAAGCTTTCTTT
clone size: many; J gene: TRBJ1-2; V gene: TRBV6-1; D gene: NA; CDR3 protein: CASRKTQGKDNYGYTF; CDR3 DNA: TGTGCCAGCAGGAAAACCCAGGGGAAGGACAACTATGGCTACACCTTC
clone size: NA; J gene: TRBJ1-1; V gene: TRBV12-3/TRBV12-4; D gene: TRBD1; CDR3 protein: CASSRDSLPNMNTEAFF; CDR3 DNA: TGTGCCAGCAGTCGGGACAGTTTGCCGAATATGAACACTGAAGCTTTCTTT
clone size: NA; J gene: TRBJ2-3; V gene: TRBV6-5; D gene: TRBD2; CDR3 protein: CASSSEAGGRTDTQYF; CDR3 DNA: TGTGCCAGCAGTTCGGAAGCGGGGGGCCGCACAGATACGCAGTATTTT
clone size: NA; J gene: TRBJ2-7; V gene: TRBV14; D gene: TRBD1; CDR3 protein: CASSQADRGKNEQYF; CDR3 DNA: TGTGCCAGCAGCCAAGCCGACAGGGGTAAGAACGAGCAGTACTTC
clone size: NA; J gene: TRBJ2-3; V gene: TRBV19; D gene: NA; CDR3 protein: CASSIEARVTDTQYF; CDR3 DNA: TGTGCCAGTAGTATAGAGGCCAGAGTCACAGATACGCAGTATTTT
clone size: many; J gene: TRBJ1-4; V gene: TRBV7-9; D gene: TRBD1; CDR3 protein: CASSSRDRERNEKLFF; CDR3 DNA: TGTGCCAGCAGCTCCCGGGACAGGGAGAGGAATGAAAAACTGTTTTTT
clone size: NA; J gene: TRBJ2-2; V gene: TRBV5-5; D gene: NA; CDR3 protein: CASSLSGKLGTGELFF; CDR3 DNA: TGTGCCAGCAGCTTGAGCGGAAAATTGGGGACCGGGGAGCTGTTTTTT
clone size: NA; J gene: TRBJ2-1; V gene: TRBV7-9; D gene: TRBD2; CDR3 protein: CASSFSRGVYNEQFF; CDR3 DNA: TGTGCCAGCAGCTTCTCGCGGGGGGTCTACAATGAGCAGTTCTTC
clone size: NA; J gene: TRBJ1-2; V gene: TRBV10-3; D gene: NA; CDR3 protein: CAIPKQRGADGYTF; CDR3 DNA: TGTGCCATCCCTAAGCAACGGGGGGCTGATGGCTACACCTTC
clone size: NA; J gene: TRBJ1-2; V gene: TRBV12-5; D gene: TRBD1; CDR3 protein: CASKDRVNGYTF; CDR3 DNA: TGTGCTAGCAAGGACAGGGTAAACGGCTACACCTTC
clone size: NA; J gene: TRBJ1-2; V gene: TRBV20-1; D gene: NA; CDR3 protein: CSATRTGCCYGYTF; CDR3 DNA: TGCAGTGCTACCCGAACAGGGTGCTGCTATGGCTACACCTTC
clone size: few; J gene: TRBJ2-1; V gene: TRBV7-6; D gene: TRBD2; CDR3 protein: CASSTTSGGNPLGEQFF; CDR3 DNA: TGTGCCAGCAGCACAACTAGCGGGGGTAACCCCTTGGGTGAGCAGTTCTTC
clone size: few; J gene: TRBJ1-2; V gene: TRBV2; D gene: NA; CDR3 protein: CASSESGRGYGYTF; CDR3 DNA: TGTGCCAGCAGTGAATCAGGCAGAGGCTATGGCTACACCTTC
clone size: many; J gene: TRBJ1-1; V gene: TRBV7-9; D gene: NA; CDR3 protein: CASSVGGDTEAFF; CDR3 DNA: TGTGCCAGCAGTGTGGGAGGTGACACTGAAGCTTTCTTT
clone size: NA; J gene: TRBJ2-1; V gene: TRBV23-1; D gene: TRBD1; CDR3 protein: CASSHSDRGLREQFF; CDR3 DNA: TGCGCCAGCAGTCACTCTGACAGGGGTTTGAGGGAGCAGTTCTTC
clone size: NA; J gene: TRBJ2-3; V gene: TRBV4-3; D gene: NA; CDR3 protein: CASSQGITLTDTQYF; CDR3 DNA: TGCGCCAGCAGCCAGGGGATCACCCTCACAGATACGCAGTATTTT
clone size: many; J gene: TRBJ1-1; V gene: TRBV12-3/TRBV12-4; D gene: NA; CDR3 protein: CASSLDYTNTEAFF; CDR3 DNA: TGTGCCAGCAGTTTAGATTACACCAACACTGAAGCTTTCTTT
clone size: NA; J gene: TRBJ2-1; V gene: TRBV12-3/TRBV12-4; D gene: NA; CDR3 protein: CASSQGRLGQFF; CDR3 DNA: TGTGCCAGCAGTCAGGGCCGGCTGGGGCAGTTCTTC
clone size: NA; J gene: TRBJ2-3; V gene: TRBV29-1; D gene: NA; CDR3 protein: CSVLGRLGTDTQYF; CDR3 DNA: TGCAGCGTCCTGGGGCGGTTGGGAACAGATACGCAGTATTTT
clone size: few; J gene: TRBJ2-1; V gene: TRBV7-9; D gene: NA; CDR3 protein: CASSIHDSGEQFF; CDR3 DNA: TGTGCCAGCAGCATCCATGACAGCGGTGAGCAGTTCTTC
clone size: NA; J gene: TRBJ2-3; V gene: TRBV6-8; D gene: TRBD2; CDR3 protein: CASSYLSGGALADTQYF; CDR3 DNA: TGTGCCAGCAGTTACCTTAGCGGGGGGGCCTTGGCAGATACGCAGTATTTT
clone size: many; J gene: TRBJ1-5; V gene: TRBV2; D gene: TRBD1; CDR3 protein: CASHPGTGNQPQHF; CDR3 DNA: TGTGCCAGCCACCCCGGGACAGGGAATCAGCCCCAGCATTTT
clone size: NA; J gene: TRBJ2-2; V gene: TRBV15; D gene: NA; CDR3 protein: CATSRGRGRLGGELFF; CDR3 DNA: TGTGCCACCAGCAGAGGCCGGGGTAGGCTAGGCGGGGAGCTGTTTTTT
clone size: NA; J gene: TRBJ1-5; V gene: TRBV6-5; D gene: TRBD1; CDR3 protein: CASSHDRENQPQHF; CDR3 DNA: TGTGCCAGCAGTCATGACAGGGAGAATCAGCCCCAGCATTTT
clone size: NA; J gene: TRBJ1-1; V gene: TRBV4-1; D gene: NA; CDR3 protein: CASSQGGPRADTEAFF; CDR3 DNA: TGCGCCAGCAGCCAAGGAGGGCCGAGGGCGGACACTGAAGCTTTCTTT
clone size: NA; J gene: TRBJ1-1; V gene: TRBV6-2/TRBV6-3; D gene: NA; CDR3 protein: CVSSYKPPTEAFF; CDR3 DNA: TGTGTCAGCAGTTACAAGCCTCCCACTGAAGCTTTCTTT
clone size: few; J gene: TRBJ1-5; V gene: TRBV5-6; D gene: TRBD1; CDR3 protein: CASSLGQGPFSNQPQHF; CDR3 DNA: TGTGCCAGCAGCTTGGGACAGGGACCCTTTAGCAATCAGCCCCAGCATTTT
clone size: NA; J gene: TRBJ2-3; V gene: TRBV10-3; D gene: TRBD2; CDR3 protein: CAIMEASGKYTDTQYF; CDR3 DNA: TGTGCCATCATGGAGGCTAGCGGGAAATACACAGATACGCAGTATTTT
clone size: NA; J gene: TRBJ1-4; V gene: TRBV5-5; D gene: NA; CDR3 protein: CASSVLSVGASNEKLFF; CDR3 DNA: TGTGCCAGCAGTGTATTATCGGTAGGGGCTTCTAATGAAAAACTGTTTTTT
clone size: few; J gene: TRBJ2-3; V gene: TRBV12-3/TRBV12-4; D gene: TRBD2; CDR3 protein: CASSSGGGIDTQYF; CDR3 DNA: TGTGCCAGCAGTTCGGGGGGAGGGATCGATACGCAGTATTTT
clone size: NA; J gene: TRBJ1-1; V gene: TRBV6-2/TRBV6-3; D gene: NA; CDR3 protein: CASNFLDYRGPEAFF; CDR3 DNA: TGTGCCAGCAACTTCCTCGACTACCGGGGCCCTGAAGCTTTCTTT
clone size: NA; J gene: TRBJ2-7; V gene: TRBV11-2; D gene: NA; CDR3 protein: CASSPLRGTGSYEQYF; CDR3 DNA: TGTGCCAGCAGCCCCCTGAGGGGGACGGGGTCCTACGAGCAGTACTTC
clone size: NA; J gene: TRBJ1-1; V gene: TRBV6-5; D gene: NA; CDR3 protein: CASSYSRGVYTEAFF; CDR3 DNA: TGTGCCAGCAGTTACTCGAGGGGAGTCTACACTGAAGCTTTCTTT
clone size: NA; J gene: TRBJ2-5; V gene: TRBV6-4; D gene: NA; CDR3 protein: CASPPGQKREETQYF; CDR3 DNA: TGTGCCAGTCCACCGGGACAAAAAAGGGAAGAGACCCAGTACTTC